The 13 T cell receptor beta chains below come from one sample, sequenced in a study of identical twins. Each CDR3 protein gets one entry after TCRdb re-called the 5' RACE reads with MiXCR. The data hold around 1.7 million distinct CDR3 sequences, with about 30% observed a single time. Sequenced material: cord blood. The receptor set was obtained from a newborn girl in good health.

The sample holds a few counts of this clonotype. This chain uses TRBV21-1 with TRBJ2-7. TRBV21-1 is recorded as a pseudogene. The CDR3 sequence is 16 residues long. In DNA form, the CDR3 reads TGTGCCAGCAGCAAAGATAGGGATGGGGACTCCTACGAGCAGTACTTC. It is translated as CASSKDRDGDSYEQYF.

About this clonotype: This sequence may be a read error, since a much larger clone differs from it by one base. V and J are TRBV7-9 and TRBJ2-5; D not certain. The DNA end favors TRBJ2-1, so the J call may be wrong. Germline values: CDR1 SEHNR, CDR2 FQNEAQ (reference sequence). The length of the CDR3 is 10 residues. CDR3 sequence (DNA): TGTGCCACCGACTCCGAGACCCAGTTCTTC. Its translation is CATDSETQFF.

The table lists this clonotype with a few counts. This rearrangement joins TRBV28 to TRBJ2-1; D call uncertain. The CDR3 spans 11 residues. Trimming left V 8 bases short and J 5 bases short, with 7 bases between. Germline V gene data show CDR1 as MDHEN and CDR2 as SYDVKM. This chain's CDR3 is CASALHNEQFF. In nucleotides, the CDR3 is TGTGCCAGCGCGCTCCACAATGAGCAGTTCTTC.

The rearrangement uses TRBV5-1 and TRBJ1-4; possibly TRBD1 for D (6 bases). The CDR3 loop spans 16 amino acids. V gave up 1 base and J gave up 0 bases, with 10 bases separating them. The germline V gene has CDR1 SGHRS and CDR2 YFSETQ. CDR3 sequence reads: CASSLIGGTTNEKLFF. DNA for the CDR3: TGCGCCAGCAGCTTGATCGGGGGCACAACTAATGAAAAACTGTTTTTT.

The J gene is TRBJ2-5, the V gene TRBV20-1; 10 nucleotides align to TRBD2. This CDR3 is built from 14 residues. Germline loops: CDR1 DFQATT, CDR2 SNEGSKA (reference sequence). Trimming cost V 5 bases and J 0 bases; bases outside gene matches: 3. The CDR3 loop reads CSAVTSGYQETQYF. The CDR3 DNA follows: TGCAGTGCTGTGACTAGCGGGTACCAAGAGACCCAGTACTTC.

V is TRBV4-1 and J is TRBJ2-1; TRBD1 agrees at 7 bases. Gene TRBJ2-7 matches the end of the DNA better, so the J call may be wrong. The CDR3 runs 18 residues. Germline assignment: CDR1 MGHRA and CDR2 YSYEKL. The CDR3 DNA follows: TGCGCCAGCAGCCAAGATTCGACAGGGTGGGGCCCCTACAATGAGCAGTACTTC. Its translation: CASSQDSTGWGPYNEQYF.

For the CDR3, the DNA is TGTGCCAGCAGCTTAAACAGATTAAATTCACCCCTCCACTTT. It is translated as CASSLNRLNSPLHF. This chain connects TRBV13 to TRBJ1-6; no reliable D call. V lost 2 bases and J lost 7, with 9 bases in between. This CDR3 has 14 residues. CDR1 PRHDT and CDR2 FYEKMQ come from the germline V gene (reference sequence).

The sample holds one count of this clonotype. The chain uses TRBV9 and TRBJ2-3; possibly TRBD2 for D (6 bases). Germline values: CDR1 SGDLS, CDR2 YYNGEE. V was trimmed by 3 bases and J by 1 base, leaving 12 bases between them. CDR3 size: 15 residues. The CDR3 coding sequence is TGTGCCAGCAGCGAACACGGGAGAGGCACAGATACGCAGTATTTT. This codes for CASSEHGRGTDTQYF.

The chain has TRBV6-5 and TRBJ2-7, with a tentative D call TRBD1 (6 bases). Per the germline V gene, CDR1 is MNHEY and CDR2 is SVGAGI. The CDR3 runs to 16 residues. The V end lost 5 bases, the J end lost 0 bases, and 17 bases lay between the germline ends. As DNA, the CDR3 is TGTGCCAGCAGTAGAAACTCCGGGACACTCTCCTACGAGCAGTACTTC. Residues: CASSRNSGTLSYEQYF.

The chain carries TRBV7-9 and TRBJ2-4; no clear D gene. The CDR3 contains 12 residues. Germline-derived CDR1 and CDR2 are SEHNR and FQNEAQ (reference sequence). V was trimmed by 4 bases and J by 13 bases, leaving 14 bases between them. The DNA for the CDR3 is TGTGCCAGCAGCTCGGTAATTAATGAGCAGTACTTC. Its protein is CASSSVINEQYF.

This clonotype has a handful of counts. CDR3 amino acids: CASRNYRGNTEAFF. CDR3 DNA: TGCGCCAGCAGAAACTACCGGGGGAACACTGAAGCTTTCTTT. The V call is TRBV4-1, the J call TRBJ1-1; D is ambiguous. V dropped 6 bases and J dropped 1 base, with 12 bases sitting between them. The CDR3 sequence is 14 residues long. Germline V gene lookup returns CDR1 MGHRA and CDR2 YSYEKL.

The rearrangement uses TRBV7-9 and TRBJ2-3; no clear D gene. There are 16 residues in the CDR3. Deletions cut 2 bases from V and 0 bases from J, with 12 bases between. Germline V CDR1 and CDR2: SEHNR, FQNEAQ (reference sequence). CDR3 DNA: TGTGCCAGCAGCTTAACGAGGACCTTCAGCACAGATACGCAGTATTTT. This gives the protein CASSLTRTFSTDTQYF.

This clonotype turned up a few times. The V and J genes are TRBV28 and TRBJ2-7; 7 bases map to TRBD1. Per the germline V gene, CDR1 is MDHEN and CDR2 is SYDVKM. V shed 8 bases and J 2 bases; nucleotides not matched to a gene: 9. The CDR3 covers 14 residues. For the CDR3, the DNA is TGTGCCAGCGTCTACAGGGGCTCCACCTACGAGCAGTACTTC. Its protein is CASVYRGSTYEQYF.